This TCR beta chain was documented in a study of blood T cell repertoires in COVID-19. The CDR3 runs 14 residues. V lost 0 bases and J 1 base, leaving 7 bases between the germline ends. Germline values: CDR1 SGHRS, CDR2 YFSETQ. Repertoires were generated with immunoSEQ multiplex PCR, while TCRdb's copy carries only in-frame clones and drops some. This table has fewer than 400,000 clones, approximately 87% appearing once. Recovered Cohort 3 donors showed two negative PCRs, clearance, or symptom resolution. Material: PBMCs or T cells enriched from blood (not recorded which). The gene calls are TRBV5-1 and TRBJ2-5; D not resolved. The receptor was derived from a woman between 45 and 65 years old who had recovered from COVID-19. CDR3 nucleotides: TGCGCCAGCAGCTTGGCCACAGCCCAAGAGACCCAGTACTTC. It codes for CASSLATAQETQYF.